A single sample gave rise to the 25 T cell receptor beta chains below, sequenced in a study of blood T cells in healthy people across ages. Through a sample-barcoded 5' primer and a J-beta primer mix, a second PCR was run for roughly 7 to 12 cycles. TCRdb itself ran the 5' RACE reads through MiXCR, one entry per CDR3 protein. This sample yields 500,000 to 600,000 distinct CDR3 sequences, of which approximately 27% are seen a single time; less than 20% belongs to the top ten. Sequenced input: blood. The origin of the receptors is a woman aged 65 to 85 in good health.

The genes are TRBV19 and TRBJ1-2; D not resolved. This CDR3 has 14 residues. Trimming removed 2 bases at V and 3 bases at J, with 10 bases between. Per the germline V gene, CDR1 is LNHDA and CDR2 is SQIVND (reference sequence). The DNA for the CDR3 is TGTGCCAGTAGTATAATGGGATATGACTATGGCTACACCTTC. The encoded protein is CASSIMGYDYGYTF.

The chain is built from TRBV29-1 and TRBJ2-2; tentatively, D is TRBD1 (6 bases). The CDR3 runs 14 residues. Between the trimmed V and J ends, which lost 4 bases and 0 bases, there was a span of 9 bases. In germline, CDR1 is SQVTM, CDR2 ANQGSEA. The chain's CDR3 is CSVGAGANTGELFF. The CDR3 DNA follows: TGCAGCGTTGGGGCAGGGGCGAACACCGGGGAGCTGTTTTTT.

This clonotype occurred a few times. The chain links TRBV2 to TRBJ2-1; D is perhaps TRBD2 (7 bases). Trimming took 6 bases from V and 7 from J, leaving 16 bases between them. This CDR3 has 14 amino acids. The germline CDR1 and CDR2 sequences are SNHLY and FYNNEI. The CDR3 spells CASRRAGAGNEQFF. The CDR3 DNA follows: TGTGCCAGCAGGAGGGCGGGGGCGGGAAATGAGCAGTTCTTC.

This rearrangement joins TRBV5-5 to TRBJ1-5, with a possible D match to TRBD1 (5 bases). CDR3 length: 15 amino acids. V was pared by 0 bases and J by 7 bases, with 14 bases between. Germline V gene lookup returns CDR1 SGHKS and CDR2 YYEKEE (reference sequence). CDR3 loop: CASSLEGDSWQPQHF. The CDR3 coding sequence is TGTGCCAGCAGCTTGGAAGGGGACTCCTGGCAGCCCCAGCATTTT.

The chain carries TRBV7-9 and TRBJ2-6, with D perhaps matching TRBD2 (6 bases). V lost 8 bases to trimming and J lost 2 bases, with 13 bases between them. Germline V gene lookup returns CDR1 SEHNR and CDR2 FQNEAQ (reference sequence). The CDR3 consists of 15 residues. The DNA for the CDR3 is TGTGCCAGCTCTCGGTGGGAGGCTGGGGCCAACGTCCTGACTTTC. This codes for CASSRWEAGANVLTF.

The gene calls are TRBV4-1 and TRBJ1-3; perhaps TRBD1 as D (5 bases). The V end was cut by 3 bases, the J end by 4 bases, with 13 bases between. The CDR3 contains 15 residues. Germline V lookup: CDR1 MGHRA, CDR2 YSYEKL. The CDR3 coding sequence is TGCGCCAGCAGCCAGCACGTCGGGGCGGGAAACACCATATATTTT. This encodes CASSQHVGAGNTIYF.

The gene calls are TRBV3-1 and TRBJ2-1, with 11 bases fitting TRBD2. V lost 1 base to trimming and J lost 6 bases; unmatched junction nucleotides: 8. The CDR3 sequence is 17 residues long. The germline CDR1 and CDR2 sequences are LGHDT and YNNKEL (reference sequence). The CDR3 DNA reads as TGTGCCAGCAGCCAAGTGGTAGCGGGAGGGCTCGGCAATGAGCAGTTCTTC. Its translation is CASSQVVAGGLGNEQFF.

The chain has TRBV9 and TRBJ2-1, with a weak D call TRBD1 (6 bases). CDR1 SGDLS and CDR2 YYNGEE come from the germline V gene. The CDR3 is made up of 15 amino acids. The ends were cut back, 0 bases at V and 9 bases at J, with 16 bases in the middle. CDR3 region: CASSVGSRGLGEQFF. CDR3 DNA: TGTGCCAGCAGCGTAGGCAGCAGGGGCTTAGGTGAGCAGTTCTTC.

This clonotype has just a few counts. The rearrangement joins TRBV6-5 to TRBJ1-4; D is uncertain. The V gene lost 2 bases and the J gene lost 2 bases, with 12 bases spanning the gap. This CDR3 has 16 residues. Germline loops: CDR1 MNHEY, CDR2 SVGAGI. The DNA for the CDR3 is TGTGCCAGCAGTTACCGACATGTTGGGACTAATGAAAAACTGTTTTTT. Translating gives CASSYRHVGTNEKLFF.

The genes are TRBV5-1 and TRBJ1-2, with D possibly TRBD1 on 6 matching bases. Trimming shortened V by 0 bases and J by 2 bases, and 11 bases separated the two germline ends. Germline CDR1 is SGHRS and CDR2 is YFSETQ. The CDR3 runs to 15 residues. CDR3 in amino acids: CASSLDVRGNYGYTF. CDR3 nucleotides: TGCGCCAGCAGCTTGGACGTCAGGGGAAACTATGGCTACACCTTC.

The V gene is TRBV6-5, the J gene TRBJ2-3; D unclear. The CDR3 loop spans 17 amino acids. V lost 4 bases to trimming and J lost 6 bases, with 23 bases between them. The germline gives CDR1 MNHEY, CDR2 SVGAGI. CDR3 in DNA: TGTGCCAGCAGTTCCCTGACCCTAGGACGGTCGAGGGATACGCAGTATTTT. Residues: CASSSLTLGRSRDTQYF.

V is TRBV4-1 and J is TRBJ2-3; D unclear. The CDR3 is made up of 15 amino acids. Germline V gene sequence: CDR1 MGHRA, CDR2 YSYEKL. Trimming stripped 4 bases from V and 6 bases from J, with 17 bases between. The CDR3 region has the DNA TGCGCCAGCAGCCCCGGGCCTACCCTCGGGGATACGCAGTATTTT. The encoded protein is CASSPGPTLGDTQYF.

V usage is TRBV7-9 and J usage is TRBJ2-5; 10 bases line up with TRBD1. The J call could be wrong; TRBJ2-7 is a better fit for the DNA end. This CDR3 contains 15 residues. CDR1 SEHNR and CDR2 FQNEAQ come from the germline V gene (reference sequence). The chain's CDR3 is CASSSWDRGGNEQYF. DNA of the CDR3: TGTGCCAGCAGCTCCTGGGACAGGGGAGGAAACGAGCAGTACTTC.

This clonotype showed up just a few times. DNA of the CDR3: TGTGCCAGCAGCCCGGGCTTTTACGAGCAGTACTTC. Translated, it gives CASSPGFYEQYF. The chain combines TRBV7-9 with TRBJ2-7, with D uncertain. The V and J ends lost 5 bases and 4 bases respectively, with 9 bases between them. CDR3 length: 12 residues. The germline V gene has CDR1 SEHNR and CDR2 FQNEAQ (reference sequence).

Remarks on this clonotype: Sequence at one end of the junction differs from germline and may be a read error. The V and J genes are TRBV7-2 and TRBJ2-1; 10 positions agree with TRBD1. CDR3 length: 16 amino acids. Germline assignment: CDR1 SGHTA and CDR2 FQGNSA. Here the CDR3 DNA reads TGTGCCAACAGCTTAGGGACAGGGGCTACCTGGGATGAGCAGTTCTTC. It is translated as CANSLGTGATWDEQFF.

The gene calls are TRBV5-1 and TRBJ2-7; D is unresolved. Between the trimmed V and J ends, which lost 0 bases and 6 bases, there was a span of 10 bases. Per the germline V gene, CDR1 is SGHRS and CDR2 is YFSETQ. The CDR3 is 13 residues long. The CDR3 spells CASSLALSGEQYF. CDR3 nucleotides: TGCGCCAGCAGCTTGGCCCTCTCGGGCGAGCAGTACTTC. Complete variable domain (other parts from reference TRBV5-1 and TRBJ2-7): KAGVTQTPRYLIKTRGQQVTLSCSPISGHRSVSWYQQTPGQGLQFLFEYFSETQRNKGNFPGRFSGRQFSNSRSEMNVSTLELGDSALYLCASSLALSGEQYFGPGTRLTVT.

The V gene is TRBV2, the J gene TRBJ2-1, with TRBD2 identical over 10 bases. Germline loops: CDR1 SNHLY, CDR2 FYNNEI. The CDR3 spans 15 residues. With 6 bases clipped from V and 7 bases from J, the junction kept 9 bases outside the gene matches. CDR3 sequence: CASRRSGGELNEQFF. CDR3 sequence (DNA): TGTGCCAGCAGAAGGAGCGGGGGGGAGTTAAATGAGCAGTTCTTC.

This clonotype was seen only a few times. DNA for the CDR3: TGCGCCAGCAGCCGAGTCGGGGAGCGCACAGATACGCAGTATTTT. This sequence encodes CASSRVGERTDTQYF. The chain couples TRBV4-1 to TRBJ2-3, with TRBD2 as a possible D gene (5 bases). This CDR3 spans 15 amino acids. Deletions cut 4 bases from V and 1 base from J, with 12 bases between. Germline assignment: CDR1 MGHRA and CDR2 YSYEKL.

The chain uses TRBV19 and TRBJ1-2; no reliable D call. The CDR3 extends over 14 amino acids. Germline CDR1 LNHDA, CDR2 SQIVND (reference sequence). V shed 2 bases and J shed 2 bases, with 9 bases lying between them. The CDR3 here is CASSIQGVNYGYTF. CDR3 bases: TGTGCCAGTAGTATACAAGGCGTCAACTATGGCTACACCTTC. The whole variable domain, filled in from reference TRBV19 and TRBJ1-2, reads DGGITQSPKYLFRKEGQNVTLSCEQNLNHDAMYWYRQDPGQGLRLIYYSQIVNDFQKGDIAEGYSVSREKKESFPLTVTSAQKNPTAFYLCASSIQGVNYGYTFGSGTRLTVV.

The rearrangement uses TRBV3-1 and TRBJ1-2; D perhaps matches TRBD1 (6 bases). The germline V gene encodes CDR1 LGHDT and CDR2 YNNKEL (reference sequence). V lost 4 bases, J lost 7 bases, and 13 bases lay in between. This CDR3 is built from 13 residues. This CDR3 is CASSLRTGSGYTF. CDR3 in DNA: TGTGCCAGCAGCCTCCGTACAGGGTCTGGCTACACCTTC.

The chain combines TRBV20-1 with TRBJ1-3, with D maybe TRBD1 (6 bases). The CDR3 is made up of 15 amino acids. CDR1 and CDR2 (germline): DFQATT, SNEGSKA (reference sequence). Trimming removed 3 bases at V and 1 base at J, with 13 bases between. CDR3 protein: CSARSGGASGNTIYF. CDR3 DNA: TGCAGTGCTAGGTCGGGGGGGGCGTCTGGAAACACCATATATTTT.

This clonotype was seen a few times. The chain employs TRBV21-1 and TRBJ2-7; whether TRBD1, the table's D call, matches the DNA was not checked. TRBV21-1 is shown as a pseudogene. This CDR3 spans 16 amino acids. In nucleotides, the CDR3 is TGTGCCAGCAGCAAAGAATGGGGCCTGAGCTCCTACGAGCAGTACTTC. This codes for CASSKEWGLSSYEQYF.

This clonotype was seen a handful of times. The chain uses TRBV20-1 and TRBJ1-4; 9 positions match TRBD1. The length of the CDR3 is 15 residues. CDR1 and CDR2 (germline): DFQATT, SNEGSKA (reference sequence). V shed 2 bases and J 3 bases; nucleotides not matched to a gene: 4. The CDR3 DNA is TGCAGTGCTAGACGTCGACAGGGGGCTAATGAAAAACTGTTTTTT. Its protein product is CSARRRQGANEKLFF.

In its sample, this clonotype was seen a few times. Mismatch with germline at one junction end may stem from a read error. The chain has TRBV4-2 and TRBJ2-2; 12 nucleotides match TRBD2. Germline V CDR1 and CDR2: LGHNA, YNFKEQ. The CDR3 is made up of 18 amino acids. CDR3 in DNA: TGTGCCAGCAGCCAAGAGGCGCTAGCGGGGGGGGCCACCGGGGAGCTGCTTTTT. Translated, it gives CASSQEALAGGATGELLF.

The J gene is TRBJ1-4, the V gene TRBV7-9; 7 bases agree with TRBD1. The CDR3 loop spans 14 amino acids. J was trimmed by 5 bases and V by 6 bases; bases with no gene match: 6. Germline V gene sequence: CDR1 SEHNR, CDR2 FQNEAQ (reference sequence). CDR3 nucleotide sequence: TGTGCCAGCAGTCGGGGACAGCACAATGAAAAACTGTTTTTT. Protein product: CASSRGQHNEKLFF.